This T cell receptor beta chain was observed in a study of CD8+ T cells in alopecia areata (dated by TCRdb to 2017 to 2018). About the investigation overall: The treated patients took part in an open-label pilot trial in which moderate-to-severe alopecia areata was treated with oral tofacitinib at 5 to 10 mg twice daily. immunoSEQ multiplex PCR using 35 Vbeta forward primers and 13 Jbeta reverse primers was used to amplify TCRbeta CDR3 regions. Biopsies were taken from tofacitinib-treated patients at baseline and at 4 and 24 weeks of treatment, and a later scalp biopsy was taken in several of the tofacitinib-treated patients. Disease severity in treated patients was measured with the SALT score, which quantifies the percentage of affected scalp surface area. The study used high-throughput TCRbeta sequencing to examine T cell clonal expansion in alopecia areata, in both the C3H/HeJ mouse model and human patients. Scalp clonality was compared across normal scalp (n=4), patchy alopecia areata scalp (n=8), and alopecia totalis/universalis scalp (n=8). Human TCRbeta sequencing covered scalp tissue and sorted CD4+ and CD8+ peripheral blood T cells from patchy and totalis/universalis alopecia areata patients and healthy controls. Patients stayed on tofacitinib for 6 to 18 months and then had 6 months of follow-up off drug so that delayed response and recurrence could be assessed. RNA was obtained with the PAXgene miRNA kit for fixed scalp, the miRNeasy kit for PBMCs, and the RNeasy kit for mouse skin.

This clone showed up just a few times. Its antigen specificity is not known. One base away there is no much larger clone; base qualities are not given. The method behind the library was the immunoSEQ multiplex PCR assay. RNA was extracted from all samples and reverse transcribed into cDNA as template for TCR sequencing. First-strand cDNA was synthesized using SuperScript III with a 2:1 mix of oligo-dT and random hexamers. A synthetic immune receptor repertoire was used to gauge amplification bias, and whatever bias remained was removed computationally. The source study handled its data this way. Raw reads were preprocessed for error removal, and CDR3 was defined according to IMGT conventions as running from the conserved cysteine to phenylalanine. Clonality was computed as 1 minus the Shannon entropy, with the entropy normalized by log2 of the number of productive unique TCRs. Whether each scalp clone was CD4 or CD8 was inferred by checking scalp TCRbeta sequences against the CD4 and CD8 repertoires from sorted blood. This immuneACCESS table, as held by TCRdb, lists in-frame sequences with V and J called but not all clones. Of the missing ones, under half trace to an unresolved V gene in checked studies; the others have no known cause. V and J calls and clone size are given by that table; D and trimming were obtained from the DNA. The sample profile shows about 200,000 clones; 64% of them were found once. The ten top clones hold approximately 1.4% of the sample.

This specimen's treatment or condition label, per the study, means: oral pan-JAK inhibitor, 5-10 mg twice daily. Lesional scalp punch biopsies and peripheral blood were collected from alopecia areata patients. PBMCs were isolated by density centrifugation and stained for CD3, CD4 and CD8, after which CD4+ and CD8+ T cells were sorted on a FACSAria. Ends trimmed: V by 0 bases, J by 6 bases; bases unmatched to a gene: 16. Inclusive of the bounding cysteine and phenylalanine, the CDR3 is 17 residues long. Left in the record is the CDR3 DNA by itself, 51 bases read in frame from the first base. CDR1 and CDR2 are read off the germline V gene as SQVTM and ANQGSEA. Study-level results and caveats: Scalp clonality and the number of expanded CD8+ clones among the top 100 scalp clones were significantly decreased by tofacitinib. Many expanded lesional clones were found to persist in scalp and blood during tofacitinib treatment, and relapse after treatment cessation may be partly explained by this persistence. Because the treated cohort was small and included a single nonresponder, larger studies are needed to assess links between baseline CD8+ expansion and response. Compared with normal scalp, lesional scalp, particularly in alopecia totalis/universalis, had higher clonality and more expanded CD8+ clones, which suggests antigenic drive. Shared TCR sequences between patients were less evident than in mice, which may be partly attributable to HLA diversity in the patient population. Scalp TCR repertoire analysis is complicated because resident alphabeta T cells in normal human skin are also sequenced, whereas mouse skin is dominated by gammadelta T cells.

The sample consisted of CD4+ T cells sorted from blood, taken between weeks 49 and 50, from a patient treated with tofacitinib. The TCR sequence derives from a human donor with alopecia areata. The V gene is TRBV29-1 and the J gene is TRBJ1-1; TRBD1 fits 7 bases in the junction. CDR3 protein: CSVEDPLGQSFRAEAFF. The sequenced DNA: TGCAGCGTTGAAGACCCGTTGGGACAGTCTTTTCGGGCTGAAGCTTTCTTT.